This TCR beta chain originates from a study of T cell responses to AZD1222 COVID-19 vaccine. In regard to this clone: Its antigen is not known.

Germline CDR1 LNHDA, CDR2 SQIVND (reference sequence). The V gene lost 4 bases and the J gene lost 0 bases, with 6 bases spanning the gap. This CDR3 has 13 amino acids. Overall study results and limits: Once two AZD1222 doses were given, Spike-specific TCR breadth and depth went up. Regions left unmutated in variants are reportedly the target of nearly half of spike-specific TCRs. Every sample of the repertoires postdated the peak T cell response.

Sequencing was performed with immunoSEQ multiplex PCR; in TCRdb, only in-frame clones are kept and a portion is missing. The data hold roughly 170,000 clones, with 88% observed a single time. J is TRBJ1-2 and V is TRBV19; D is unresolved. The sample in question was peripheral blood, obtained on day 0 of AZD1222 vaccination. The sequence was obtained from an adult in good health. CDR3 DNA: TGTGCCAGTAGTAACCGCCCTAACTATGGCTACACCTTC. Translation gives CASSNRPNYGYTF.